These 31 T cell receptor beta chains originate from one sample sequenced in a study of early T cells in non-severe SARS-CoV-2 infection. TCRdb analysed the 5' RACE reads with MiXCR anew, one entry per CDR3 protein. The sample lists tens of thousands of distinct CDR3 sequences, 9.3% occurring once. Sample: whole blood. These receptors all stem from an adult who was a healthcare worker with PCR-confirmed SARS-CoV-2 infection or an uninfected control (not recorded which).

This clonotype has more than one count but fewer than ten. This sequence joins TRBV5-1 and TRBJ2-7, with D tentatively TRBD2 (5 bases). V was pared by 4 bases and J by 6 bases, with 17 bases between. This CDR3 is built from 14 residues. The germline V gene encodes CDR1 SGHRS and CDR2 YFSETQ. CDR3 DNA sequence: TGCGCCAGCAGCCCTCAGCCTAGCACCCTCGAGCAGTACTTC. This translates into CASSPQPSTLEQYF.

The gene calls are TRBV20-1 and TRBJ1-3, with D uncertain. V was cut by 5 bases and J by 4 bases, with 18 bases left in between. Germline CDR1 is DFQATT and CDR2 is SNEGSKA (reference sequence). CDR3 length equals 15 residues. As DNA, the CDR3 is TGCAGTGCTCAGAACTATGTCCTCCTGGGAAACACCATATATTTT. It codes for CSAQNYVLLGNTIYF.

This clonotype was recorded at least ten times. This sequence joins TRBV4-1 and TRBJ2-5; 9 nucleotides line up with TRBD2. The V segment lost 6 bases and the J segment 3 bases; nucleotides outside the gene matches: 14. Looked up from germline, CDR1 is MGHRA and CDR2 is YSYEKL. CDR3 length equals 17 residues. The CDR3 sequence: CASSSGSQRGAEETQYF. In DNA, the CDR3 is TGCGCCAGCAGTTCGGGAAGCCAGCGGGGGGCCGAAGAGACCCAGTACTTC.

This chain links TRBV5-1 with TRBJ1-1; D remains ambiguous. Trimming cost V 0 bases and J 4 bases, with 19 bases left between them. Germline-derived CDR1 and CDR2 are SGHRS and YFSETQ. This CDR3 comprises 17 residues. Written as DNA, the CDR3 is TGCGCCAGCAGCTTGGGCCGGTGGGAAAAACGTGGCACTGAAGCTTTCTTT. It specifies CASSLGRWEKRGTEAFF.

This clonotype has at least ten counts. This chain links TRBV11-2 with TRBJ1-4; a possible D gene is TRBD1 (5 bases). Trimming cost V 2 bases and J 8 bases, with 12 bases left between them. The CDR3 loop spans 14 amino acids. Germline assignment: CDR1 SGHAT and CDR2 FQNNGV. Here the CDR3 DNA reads TGTGCCAGCAGCTTACAGGGCCCTAGGGAAAAACTGTTTTTT. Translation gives CASSLQGPREKLFF.

CDR3 residues: CASSPGEGAFF. The CDR3 DNA reads as TGTGCCAGCTCACCAGGCGAGGGAGCTTTCTTT. The chain links TRBV18 to TRBJ1-1; D is unclear. This CDR3 is built from 11 residues. Germline V CDR1 and CDR2: KGHSH, LQKENI. The V and J ends lost 2 bases and 10 bases respectively, with 8 bases between them.

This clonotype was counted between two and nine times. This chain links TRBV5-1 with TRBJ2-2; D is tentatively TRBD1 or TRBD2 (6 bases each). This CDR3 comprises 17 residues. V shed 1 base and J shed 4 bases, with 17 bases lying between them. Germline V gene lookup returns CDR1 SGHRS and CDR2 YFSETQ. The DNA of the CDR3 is TGCGCCAGCAGCTTGTCGCTTACGGGGGCCAGCACCGGGGAGCTGTTTTTT. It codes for CASSLSLTGASTGELFF. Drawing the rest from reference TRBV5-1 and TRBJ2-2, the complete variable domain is KAGVTQTPRYLIKTRGQQVTLSCSPISGHRSVSWYQQTPGQGLQFLFEYFSETQRNKGNFPGRFSGRQFSNSRSEMNVSTLELGDSALYLCASSLSLTGASTGELFFGEGSRLTVL.

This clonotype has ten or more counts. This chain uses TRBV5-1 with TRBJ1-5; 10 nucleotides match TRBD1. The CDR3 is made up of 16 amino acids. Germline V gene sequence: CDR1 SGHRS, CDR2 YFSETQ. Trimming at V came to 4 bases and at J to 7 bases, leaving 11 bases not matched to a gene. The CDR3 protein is CASSPLGTGDGQPQHF. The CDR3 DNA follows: TGCGCCAGCAGCCCGCTCGGGACAGGGGACGGGCAGCCCCAGCATTTT.

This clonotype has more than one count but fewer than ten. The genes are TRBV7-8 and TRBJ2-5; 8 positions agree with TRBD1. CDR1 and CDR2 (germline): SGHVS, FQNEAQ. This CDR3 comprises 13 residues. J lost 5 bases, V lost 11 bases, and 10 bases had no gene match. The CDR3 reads CALPDRAWETQYF. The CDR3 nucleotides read TGTGCCCTCCCGGACAGGGCGTGGGAGACCCAGTACTTC.

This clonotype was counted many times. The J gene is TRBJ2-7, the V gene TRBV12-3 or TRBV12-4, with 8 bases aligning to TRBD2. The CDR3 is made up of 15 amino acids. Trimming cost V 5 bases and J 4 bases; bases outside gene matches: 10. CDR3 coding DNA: TGTGCCAGCAGTACCTCCGGGACTAGTTGGTACGAGCAGTACTTC. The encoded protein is CASSTSGTSWYEQYF.

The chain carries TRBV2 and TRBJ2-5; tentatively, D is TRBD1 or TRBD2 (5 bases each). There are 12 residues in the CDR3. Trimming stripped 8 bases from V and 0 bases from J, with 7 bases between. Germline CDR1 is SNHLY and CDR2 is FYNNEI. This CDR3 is CASQGHQETQYF. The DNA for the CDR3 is TGTGCCAGCCAGGGACACCAAGAGACCCAGTACTTC. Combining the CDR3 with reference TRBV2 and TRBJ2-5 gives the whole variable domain EPEVTQTPSHQVTQMGQEVILRCVPISNHLYFYWYRQILGQKVEFLVSFYNNEISEKSEIFDDQFSVERPDGSNFTLKIRSTKLEDSAMYFCASQGHQETQYFGPGTRLLVL.

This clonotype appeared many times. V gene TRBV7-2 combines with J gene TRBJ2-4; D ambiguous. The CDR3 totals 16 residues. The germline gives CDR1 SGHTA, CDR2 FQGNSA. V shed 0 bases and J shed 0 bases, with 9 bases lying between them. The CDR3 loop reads CASSLARQVAKNIQYF. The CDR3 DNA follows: TGTGCCAGCAGCTTAGCTCGGCAGGTAGCCAAAAACATTCAGTACTTC.

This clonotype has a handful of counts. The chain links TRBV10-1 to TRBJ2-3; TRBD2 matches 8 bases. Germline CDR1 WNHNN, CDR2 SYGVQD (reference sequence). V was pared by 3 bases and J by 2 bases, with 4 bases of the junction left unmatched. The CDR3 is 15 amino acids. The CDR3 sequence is CASSESGGLTDTQYF. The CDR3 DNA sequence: TGCGCCAGCAGTGAAAGCGGGGGCCTCACAGATACGCAGTATTTT.

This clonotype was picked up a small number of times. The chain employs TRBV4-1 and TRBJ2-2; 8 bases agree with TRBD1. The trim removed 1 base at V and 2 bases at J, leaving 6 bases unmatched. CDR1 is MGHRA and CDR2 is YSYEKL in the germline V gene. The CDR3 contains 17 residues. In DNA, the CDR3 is TGCGCCAGCAGCCAAGTAGGGCAGGGGGCTAACACCGGGGAGCTGTTTTTT. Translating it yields CASSQVGQGANTGELFF.

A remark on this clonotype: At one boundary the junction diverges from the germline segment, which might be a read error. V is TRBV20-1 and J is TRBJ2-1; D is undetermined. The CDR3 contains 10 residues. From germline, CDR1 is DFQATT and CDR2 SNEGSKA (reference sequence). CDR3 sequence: CSARYNEQFF. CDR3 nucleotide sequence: TGCAGCGCTAGGTACAATGAGCAGTTCTTC.

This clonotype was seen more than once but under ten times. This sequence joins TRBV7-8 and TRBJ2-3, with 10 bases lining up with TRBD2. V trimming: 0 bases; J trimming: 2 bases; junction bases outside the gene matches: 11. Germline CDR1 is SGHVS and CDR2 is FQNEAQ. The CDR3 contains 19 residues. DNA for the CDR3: TGTGCCAGCAGCTTAGCGGGAGTAGCGGGGGGACGACTCACAGATACGCAGTATTTT. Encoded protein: CASSLAGVAGGRLTDTQYF.

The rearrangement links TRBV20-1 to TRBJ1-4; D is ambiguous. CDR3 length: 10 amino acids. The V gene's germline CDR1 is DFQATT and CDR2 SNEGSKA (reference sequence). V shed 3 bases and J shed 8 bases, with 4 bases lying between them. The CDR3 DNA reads TGCAGTGCTAGGGGGGAAAAACTGTTTTTT. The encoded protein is CSARGEKLFF.

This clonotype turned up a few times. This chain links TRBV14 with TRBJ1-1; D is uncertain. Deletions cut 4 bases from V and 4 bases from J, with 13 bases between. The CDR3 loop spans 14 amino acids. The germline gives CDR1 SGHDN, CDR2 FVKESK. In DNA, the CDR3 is TGTGCCAGCAGCCCTTACCCGGTGGCCACTGAAGCTTTCTTT. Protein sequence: CASSPYPVATEAFF.

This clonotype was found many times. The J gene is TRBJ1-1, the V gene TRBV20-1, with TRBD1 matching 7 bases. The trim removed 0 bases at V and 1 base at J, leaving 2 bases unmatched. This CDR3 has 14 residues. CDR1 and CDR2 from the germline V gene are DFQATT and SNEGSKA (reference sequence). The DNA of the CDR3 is TGCAGTGCTAGAGATCAGGGGGGGAACACTGAAGCTTTCTTT. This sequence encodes CSARDQGGNTEAFF.

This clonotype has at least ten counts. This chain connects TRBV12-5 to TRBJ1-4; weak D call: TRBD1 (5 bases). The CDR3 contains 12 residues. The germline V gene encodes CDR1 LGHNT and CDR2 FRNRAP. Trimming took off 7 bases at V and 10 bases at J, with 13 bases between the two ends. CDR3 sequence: CASAPDDRKLFF. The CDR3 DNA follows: TGTGCTAGTGCCCCGGATGACAGAAAACTGTTTTTT.

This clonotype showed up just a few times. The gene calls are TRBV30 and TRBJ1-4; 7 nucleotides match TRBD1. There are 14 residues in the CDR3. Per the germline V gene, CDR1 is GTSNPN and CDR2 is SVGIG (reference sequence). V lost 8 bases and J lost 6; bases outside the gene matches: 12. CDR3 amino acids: CAATRTGEYEKLFF. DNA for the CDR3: TGTGCCGCTACCCGGACAGGAGAGTATGAAAAACTGTTTTTT.

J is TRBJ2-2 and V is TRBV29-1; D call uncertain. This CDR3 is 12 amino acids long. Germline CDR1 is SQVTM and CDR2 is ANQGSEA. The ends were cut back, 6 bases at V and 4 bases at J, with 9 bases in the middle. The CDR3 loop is CSVLRTTGELFF. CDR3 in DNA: TGCAGCGTCTTAAGGACCACCGGGGAGCTGTTTTTT.

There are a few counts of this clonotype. The chain's CDR3 is CASSLEVSSTDTQYF. The CDR3, as DNA: TGTGCCAGCAGCTTGGAGGTGTCAAGCACAGATACGCAGTATTTT. The rearrangement uses TRBV5-5 and TRBJ2-3; D is ambiguous. CDR1 and CDR2 from the germline V gene are SGHKS and YYEKEE (reference sequence). V was clipped by 0 bases and J by 0 bases, with 8 bases between them. There are 15 residues in the CDR3. The full variable domain, with the rest looked up from reference TRBV5-5 and TRBJ2-3, is DAGVTQSPTHLIKTRGQQVTLRCSPISGHKSVSWYQQVLGQGPQFIFQYYEKEERGRGNFPDRFSARQFPNYSSELNVNALLLGDSALYLCASSLEVSSTDTQYFGPGTRLTVL.

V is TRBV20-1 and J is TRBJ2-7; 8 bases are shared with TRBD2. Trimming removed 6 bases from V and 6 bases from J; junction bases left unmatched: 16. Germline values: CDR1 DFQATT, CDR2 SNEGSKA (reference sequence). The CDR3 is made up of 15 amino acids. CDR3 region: CSAGGGHPPPLEQYF. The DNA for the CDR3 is TGCAGTGCCGGGGGGGGACACCCACCACCCCTCGAGCAGTACTTC.

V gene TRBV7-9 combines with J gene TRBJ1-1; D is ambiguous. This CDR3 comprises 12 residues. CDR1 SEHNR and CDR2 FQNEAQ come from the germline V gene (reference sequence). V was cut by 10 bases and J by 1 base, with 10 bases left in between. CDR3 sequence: CATQPPNTEAFF. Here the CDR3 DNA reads TGTGCCACCCAGCCACCGAACACTGAAGCTTTCTTT.

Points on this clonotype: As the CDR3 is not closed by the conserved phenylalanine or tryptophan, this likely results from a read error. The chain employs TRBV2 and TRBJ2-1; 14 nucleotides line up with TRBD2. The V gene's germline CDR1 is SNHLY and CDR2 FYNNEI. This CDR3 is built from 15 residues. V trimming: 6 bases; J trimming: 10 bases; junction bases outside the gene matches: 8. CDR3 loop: CASSAGLAGGREQFI. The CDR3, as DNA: TGTGCCAGCAGCGCAGGACTAGCGGGGGGCAGGGAGCAGTTCATC.

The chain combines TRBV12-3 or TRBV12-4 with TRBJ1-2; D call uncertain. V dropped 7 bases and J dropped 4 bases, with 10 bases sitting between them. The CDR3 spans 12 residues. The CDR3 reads CASTLNPYGYTF. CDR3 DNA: TGTGCCAGCACCCTAAATCCCTATGGCTACACCTTC.

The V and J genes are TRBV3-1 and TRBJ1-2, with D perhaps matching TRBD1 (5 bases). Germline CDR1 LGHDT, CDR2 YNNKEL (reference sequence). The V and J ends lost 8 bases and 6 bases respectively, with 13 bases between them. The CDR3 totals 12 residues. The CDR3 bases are TGTGCCAGCCAGGGACCTAGAGATGGCTACACCTTC. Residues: CASQGPRDGYTF.

The CDR3 nucleotides are TGTGCCAGCAGTCCTAGCCCAAATGAGCAGTTCTTC. Translating gives CASSPSPNEQFF. The rearrangement joins TRBV12-3 or TRBV12-4 to TRBJ2-1, with a possible D match to TRBD2 (5 bases). CDR3 size: 12 residues. Trimming left V 5 bases short and J 7 bases short, with 9 bases between.

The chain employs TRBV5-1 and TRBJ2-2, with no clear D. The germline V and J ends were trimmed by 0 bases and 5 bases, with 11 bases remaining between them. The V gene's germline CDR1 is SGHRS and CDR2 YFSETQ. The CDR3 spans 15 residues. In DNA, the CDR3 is TGCGCCAGCAGCTTGGGGCGGACGACGACCGGGGAGCTGTTTTTT. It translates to CASSLGRTTTGELFF.

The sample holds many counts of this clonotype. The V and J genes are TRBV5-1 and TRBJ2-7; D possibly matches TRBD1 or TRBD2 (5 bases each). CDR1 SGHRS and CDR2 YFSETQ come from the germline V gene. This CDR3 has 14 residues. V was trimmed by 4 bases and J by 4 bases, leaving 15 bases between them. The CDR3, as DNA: TGCGCCAGCAGCAATTCCGGGACGGCTTACGAGCAGTACTTC. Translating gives CASSNSGTAYEQYF.